The 13 T cell receptor beta chains below come from one sample, sequenced in a study. Sequencing was performed with immunoSEQ multiplex PCR; in TCRdb, only in-frame clones are kept and a portion is missing. The sample contains approximately 70,000 clones, around 93% of which appear only once. Input material: PBMCs. The origin of the receptors is a man aged 35-49 years with rheumatoid arthritis.

V usage is TRBV18 and J usage is TRBJ2-7, with D possibly being TRBD1 (6 bases). Germline V gene lookup returns CDR1 KGHSH and CDR2 LQKENI. CDR3 length equals 14 residues. V was clipped by 2 bases and J by 2 bases, with 10 bases between them. The chain's CDR3 is CASSPRAGAYEQYF. For the CDR3, the DNA is TGTGCCAGCTCACCAAGGGCAGGGGCCTACGAGCAGTACTTC.

The DNA for the CDR3 is TGTGCCAGCAGCCGGACCCCCCTCTACGAGCAGTACTTC. Translation: CASSRTPLYEQYF. V usage is TRBV7-9 and J usage is TRBJ2-7; D gene ambiguous. The CDR3 contains 13 residues. Trimming removed 5 bases from V and 3 bases from J, with 11 bases in between. Germline CDR1 SEHNR, CDR2 FQNEAQ (reference sequence). The variable domain in full, completed from reference TRBV7-9 and TRBJ2-7, reads DTGVSQNPRHKITKRGQNVTFRCDPISEHNRLYWYRQTLGQGPEFLTYFQNEAQLEKSRLLSDRFSAERPKGSFSTLEIQRTEQGDSAMYLCASSRTPLYEQYFGPGTRLTVT.

The chain joins TRBV5-8 to TRBJ1-1, with a possible D match to TRBD1 (5 bases). V shed 2 bases and J shed 1 base, with 15 bases lying between them. Looked up from germline, CDR1 is SGHTS and CDR2 is YDEGEE. The CDR3 runs to 16 residues. CDR3 sequence reads: CASSLKGGAANTEAFF. The CDR3, as DNA: TGTGCCAGCAGCTTAAAGGGCGGGGCCGCGAACACTGAAGCTTTCTTT.

The J gene is TRBJ1-2, the V gene TRBV19; D not certain. The length of the CDR3 is 12 residues. Trimming shortened V by 3 bases and J by 4 bases, and 6 bases separated the two germline ends. Germline CDR1 is LNHDA and CDR2 is SQIVND (reference sequence). CDR3 sequence: CASSMRSYGYTF. The CDR3 bases are TGTGCCAGTAGTATGAGAAGCTATGGCTACACCTTC. Variable domain in full (rest from reference TRBV19 and TRBJ1-2): DGGITQSPKYLFRKEGQNVTLSCEQNLNHDAMYWYRQDPGQGLRLIYYSQIVNDFQKGDIAEGYSVSREKKESFPLTVTSAQKNPTAFYLCASSMRSYGYTFGSGTRLTVV.

For this clone: One end of the junction is discordant with germline, which a read error may explain. The J gene is TRBJ2-3, the V gene TRBV7-7, with D unclear. This CDR3 region has 15 residues. Germline-derived CDR1 and CDR2 are SSHAT and FNYEAQ (reference sequence). The CDR3 is CASSLLSASTDTQYF. CDR3 bases: TGTGCTAGCAGCCTTCTCAGCGCTAGCACAGATACGCAGTATTTT.

This chain links TRBV25-1 with TRBJ2-7, with D perhaps assigned TRBD1 or TRBD2 (5 bases each). Germline V CDR1 and CDR2: MGHDK, SYGVNS. Trimming cost V 0 bases and J 4 bases, with 10 bases left between them. The CDR3 length is 14 residues. The CDR3 nucleotides are TGTGCCAGCAGTGAATACGGGGCAGGGTACGAGCAGTACTTC. Its protein is CASSEYGAGYEQYF.

The genes are TRBV5-1 and TRBJ2-2; D is unclear. V was pared by 0 bases and J by 7 bases, with 22 bases between. The CDR3 runs 18 residues. Germline CDR1 reads SGHRS; CDR2 reads YFSETQ. DNA for the CDR3: TGCGCCAGCAGCTTGGCCCGAAGCGAAGGAGAATCTCGCGGGGAGCTGTTTTTT. It encodes CASSLARSEGESRGELFF.

V gene TRBV30 combines with J gene TRBJ1-2, with a tentative D call TRBD1 (5 bases). With 8 bases removed from V and 8 bases from J, the gap between germline ends came to 15 bases. The CDR3 loop spans 11 amino acids. CDR1 is GTSNPN and CDR2 is SVGIG in the germline V gene (reference sequence). The CDR3 coding sequence is TGTGCCGGCCCTACAGGAGTAGGCTACACCTTC. Amino acid sequence: CAGPTGVGYTF. The entire variable domain, with the rest obtained from reference TRBV30 and TRBJ1-2, is as follows: SQTIHQWPATLVQPVGSPLSLECTVEGTSNPNLYWYRQAAGRGLQLLFYSVGIGQISSEVPQNLSASRPQDRQFILSSKKLLLSDSGFYLCAGPTGVGYTFGSGTRLTVV.

The CDR3 is CASSPSGLAGYNEQFF. In DNA form, the CDR3 reads TGTGCCAGCAGCCCTTCCGGACTAGCGGGCTACAATGAGCAGTTCTTC. The V call is TRBV11-3, the J call TRBJ2-1, with 11 bases matching TRBD2. The J segment lost 3 bases and the V segment lost 5 bases, leaving 6 bases of the junction unmatched. CDR3 size: 16 residues. Germline values: CDR1 SGHNT, CDR2 YENEEA.

The chain couples TRBV18 to TRBJ2-7; D could derive from TRBD1 or TRBD2 (5 bases each). Germline V lookup: CDR1 KGHSH, CDR2 LQKENI. This CDR3 region has 15 residues. Trimming took 3 bases from V and 4 from J, leaving 16 bases between them. CDR3 region: CASSPIGTGDYEQYF. The CDR3, as DNA: TGTGCCAGCTCACCTATCGGGACGGGTGATTACGAGCAGTACTTC.

Only a few counts were recorded for this clone. The J gene is TRBJ2-7, the V gene TRBV5-3; D gene uncertain. TRBV5-3 is an open reading frame whose function is uncertain. Trimming cost V 10 bases and J 3 bases, with 5 bases left between them. This CDR3 has 9 residues. The CDR3 DNA reads TGTGCCGCCTACTACGAGCAGTACTTC. It codes for CAAYYEQYF.

The chain couples TRBV5-1 to TRBJ1-1; D gene uncertain. Germline CDR1 and CDR2: SGHRS and YFSETQ. Deletions cut 2 bases from V and 1 base from J, with 9 bases between. There are 14 residues in the CDR3. CDR3 sequence (DNA): TGCGCCAGCAGCTTTGACTCCTGGAACACTGAAGCTTTCTTT. Its protein product is CASSFDSWNTEAFF.

The chain couples TRBV6-1 to TRBJ1-6; the D is unclear. The CDR3 has 11 amino acids. Germline lookup yields CDR1 MNHNS and CDR2 SASEGT. The ends were cut back, 3 bases at V and 9 bases at J, with 3 bases in the middle. CDR3 region: CASSEGSPLHF. The CDR3 DNA is TGTGCCAGCAGTGAGGGTTCACCCCTCCACTTT.